The 17 T cell receptor beta chains in this list originate from one sample, sequenced in a study of T cell changes during pregnancy in multiple sclerosis. TCRdb's copy holds only in-frame clones and misses some; the assay was immunoSEQ multiplex PCR. The repertoire includes 15,000 to 25,000 clones, nearly 90% of them detected once, and approximately 8% sits in the top ten. This sample comprised CD8+ T cells from peripheral blood mononuclear cells, obtained in the second trimester of pregnancy. The receptors come from a female donor in good health, enrolled as a control in a pregnancy study.

This clone occurred a few times. The rearrangement joins TRBV15 to TRBJ2-7, with D perhaps matching TRBD2 (6 bases). Trimming left V 1 base short and J 5 bases short, with 15 bases between. The germline V gene encodes CDR1 LNHNV and CDR2 YYDKDF (reference sequence). This CDR3 region has 15 residues. The CDR3 region is CATSRGDREIDEQYF. In DNA form, the CDR3 reads TGTGCCACCAGCAGAGGGGATCGGGAGATCGACGAGCAGTACTTC.

CDR3: CASSLEGYRGQPQHF. CDR3 coding DNA: TGTGCCAGCAGCTTAGAAGGCTATAGGGGACAGCCCCAGCATTTT. V and J are TRBV7-8 and TRBJ1-5; the D gene is possibly TRBD1 (5 bases). Germline V gene data show CDR1 as SGHVS and CDR2 as FQNEAQ. The CDR3 has 15 residues. Deletions cut 1 base from V and 7 bases from J, with 14 bases between.

CDR3 protein: CASSPETGVGNTIYF. DNA of the CDR3: TGTGCCAGCAGCCCCGAGACAGGGGTAGGAAACACCATATATTTT. V and J are TRBV9 and TRBJ1-3; 8 nucleotides agree with TRBD1. Looked up from germline, CDR1 is SGDLS and CDR2 is YYNGEE. V was clipped by 4 bases and J by 4 bases; unmatched bases: 7. The CDR3 contains 15 residues.

The chain carries TRBV19 and TRBJ1-2, with D tentatively TRBD1 (5 bases). V dropped 7 bases and J dropped 5 bases, with 17 bases sitting between them. CDR1 and CDR2 from the germline V gene are LNHDA and SQIVND (reference sequence). CDR3 length: 14 residues. In DNA, the CDR3 is TGTGCCAGTACCCCTGACGGGACTCTTTATGGCTACACCTTC. It specifies CASTPDGTLYGYTF.

The V call is TRBV19, the J call TRBJ2-7; D uncertain. This CDR3 spans 13 amino acids. Germline V gives CDR1 LNHDA, CDR2 SQIVND (reference sequence). The germline V and J ends were trimmed by 1 base and 5 bases, with 9 bases remaining between them. This CDR3 is CASSIVSRDEQYF. CDR3 bases: TGTGCCAGTAGTATAGTTTCTCGGGACGAGCAGTACTTC.

This rearrangement joins TRBV28 to TRBJ2-6; 8 bases match TRBD1. The CDR3 is 20 residues long. After removal of 5 bases from V and 0 bases from J, the junction contained 15 bases not matched to a gene. Germline V gene data show CDR1 as MDHEN and CDR2 as SYDVKM. CDR3 residues: CASSLRDRTLPPSGANVLTF. The CDR3 DNA reads as TGTGCCAGCAGTCTCCGGGACAGGACCCTTCCACCCTCTGGGGCCAACGTCCTGACTTTC. Full variable domain (missing parts from reference TRBV28 and TRBJ2-6): DVKVTQSSRYLVKRTGEKVFLECVQDMDHENMFWYRQDPGLGLRLIYFSYDVKMKEKGDIPEGYSVSREKKERFSLILESASTNQTSMYLCASSLRDRTLPPSGANVLTFGAGSRLTVL.

This chain uses TRBV2 with TRBJ2-7, with D possibly being TRBD2 (6 bases). The V gene lost 1 base and the J gene lost 5 bases, with 15 bases spanning the gap. This CDR3 has 15 residues. Germline CDR1 and CDR2: SNHLY and FYNNEI. This CDR3 is CASSEVWRGLHEQYF. Here the CDR3 DNA reads TGTGCCAGCAGTGAAGTTTGGAGGGGCTTGCACGAGCAGTACTTC.

The V call is TRBV7-9, the J call TRBJ1-5, with a tentative D call TRBD1 (6 bases). V lost 7 bases and J 2 bases, leaving 15 bases between the germline ends. This CDR3 comprises 15 residues. Germline V gene sequence: CDR1 SEHNR, CDR2 FQNEAQ (reference sequence). CDR3 coding DNA: TGTGCCAGCACCCCTAGAGGGGGTGGCAATCAGCCCCAGCATTTT. Its protein product is CASTPRGGGNQPQHF.

This chain joins TRBV7-3 and TRBJ2-3; D may be TRBD2 (5 bases). The CDR3 length is 14 residues. Germline CDR1 reads SGHTA; CDR2 reads FQGTGA. V was pared by 2 bases and J by 6 bases, with 12 bases between. Here the CDR3 reads CASSLLTGEDTQYF. The CDR3 bases are TGTGCCAGCAGCTTATTAACCGGGGAGGATACGCAGTATTTT.

The V gene is TRBV6-5, the J gene TRBJ1-2, with 9 bases identical to TRBD1. J lost 7 bases, V lost 2 bases, and 11 bases had no gene match. This CDR3 comprises 16 residues. The V gene's germline CDR1 is MNHEY and CDR2 SVGAGI. As DNA, the CDR3 is TGTGCCAGCAGTTACACAAACAGGGGGCGCGCCGGTGGCTACACCTTC. Encoded protein: CASSYTNRGRAGGYTF.

The CDR3 reads CASATSGDLKNEQFF. CDR3 sequence (DNA): TGCGCCAGCGCTACTAGCGGGGACCTTAAGAATGAGCAGTTCTTC. The chain is built from TRBV4-1 and TRBJ2-1; 10 positions match TRBD2. Germline trimming cut 8 bases from V and 7 bases from J; bases unmatched to any gene: 11. Per the germline V gene, CDR1 is MGHRA and CDR2 is YSYEKL. The CDR3 is 15 residues long.

The chain joins TRBV12-5 to TRBJ2-5; maybe TRBD1 (5 bases). V lost 0 bases to trimming and J lost 7 bases, with 15 bases between them. CDR1 and CDR2 from the germline V gene are LGHNT and FRNRAP. The CDR3 length is 15 residues. CDR3 DNA sequence: TGTGCTAGTGGTTTGGTAGGCGACAGTCCGGGGACCCAGTACTTC. It yields the protein CASGLVGDSPGTQYF.

This clone was recorded only once. The chain carries TRBV6-6 and TRBJ2-7; 7 positions agree with TRBD2. The V segment lost 8 bases and the J segment 2 bases; nucleotides outside the gene matches: 15. The germline CDR1 and CDR2 sequences are MNHNY and SVGAGI (reference sequence). The CDR3 extends over 16 amino acids. Here the CDR3 reads CASLPPSRTRPYEQYF. CDR3 in DNA: TGTGCCAGCCTTCCCCCTTCCCGGACTAGACCCTACGAGCAGTACTTC.

This rearrangement joins TRBV30 to TRBJ2-7; maybe TRBD2 (5 bases). The V gene lost 7 bases and the J gene lost 3 bases, with 13 bases spanning the gap. Per the germline V gene, CDR1 is GTSNPN and CDR2 is SVGIG (reference sequence). The CDR3 contains 12 residues. The CDR3 loop is CALVDGNYEQYF. In nucleotides, the CDR3 is TGTGCCTTGGTAGACGGGAACTACGAGCAGTACTTC.

The J gene is TRBJ1-5, the V gene TRBV6-1; 7 bases agree with TRBD1. Germline CDR1 MNHNS, CDR2 SASEGT. V trimming: 2 bases; J trimming: 3 bases; junction bases outside the gene matches: 7. The length of the CDR3 is 16 residues. The CDR3 sequence is CASSERGTENNQPQHF. The CDR3 nucleotides are TGTGCCAGCAGTGAAAGGGGGACAGAAAACAATCAGCCCCAGCATTTT.

V gene TRBV30 combines with J gene TRBJ2-7; D is unclear. The CDR3 extends over 15 amino acids. The V end was cut by 4 bases, the J end by 1 base, with 17 bases between. From germline, CDR1 is GTSNPN and CDR2 SVGIG (reference sequence). CDR3 in amino acids: CAWTTQPDGSYEQYF. The CDR3 nucleotides read TGTGCCTGGACTACGCAACCCGACGGGTCCTACGAGCAGTACTTC.

The V and J genes are TRBV15 and TRBJ2-1, with 8 bases aligning to TRBD2. The CDR3 loop spans 14 amino acids. The germline CDR1 and CDR2 sequences are LNHNV and YYDKDF (reference sequence). J was trimmed by 7 bases and V by 0 bases; bases with no gene match: 2. The CDR3 nucleotides read TGTGCCACCAGCAGAGAGGTAGCGGGAAATGAGCAGTTCTTC. It codes for CATSREVAGNEQFF.